The rows below give T cell receptor beta chains drawn from one sample of a study of cytomegalovirus exposure and HLA in healthy donors. TCRdb's copy holds only in-frame clones and misses some; the assay was immunoSEQ multiplex PCR. The sample carries around 220,000 clones, about 80% recorded once. Material: PBMCs. These receptors were taken from a man between 40 and 49 years old in good health and CMV-seronegative. The CDR3 runs from the conserved cysteine through the conserved F or W. The D gene is left open where the match is weak. The size of a clone is reported for some rows only, either as once, few or many, or as a class for expanded clones.

j_gene: TRBJ2-7; d_gene: TRBD2; abundance: once; v_gene: TRBV29-1; CDR3nt: TGCAGCGTTGAAGTTTGGCTAGCGGGAGTAACTAGCTCCTACGAGCAGTACTTC; CDR3aa: CSVEVWLAGVTSSYEQYF
j_gene: TRBJ2-3; d_gene: TRBD2; abundance: .; v_gene: TRBV6-1; CDR3nt: TGTGCCAGCAGTTTAGCGGGGGGGCAGACAGATACGCAGTATTTT; CDR3aa: CASSLAGGQTDTQYF
j_gene: TRBJ2-1; d_gene: .; abundance: .; v_gene: TRBV9; CDR3nt: TGTGCCAGCAGCGTATTTCCGAGCTTTGAGAGCCCCTCCTACAATGAGCAGTTCTTC; CDR3aa: CASSVFPSFESPSYNEQFF
j_gene: TRBJ2-4; d_gene: TRBD2; abundance: once; v_gene: TRBV2; CDR3nt: TGTGCCAGCAGTGAACTAGCGGCGGGTGACATTCAGTACTTC; CDR3aa: CASSELAAGDIQYF
j_gene: TRBJ1-5; d_gene: TRBD1; abundance: .; v_gene: TRBV6-5; CDR3nt: TGTGCCAGCAGTTTAACCGGGACAGCTCTGAATCAGCCCCAGCATTTT; CDR3aa: CASSLTGTALNQPQHF
j_gene: TRBJ2-1; d_gene: TRBD2; abundance: .; v_gene: TRBV9; CDR3nt: TGTGCCAGCAGCCACGGGGGGGCGGATGAGCAGTTCTTC; CDR3aa: CASSHGGADEQFF
j_gene: TRBJ2-7; d_gene: TRBD1; abundance: once; v_gene: TRBV4-1; CDR3nt: TGCGCCAGCAGCCAACCGGGACAGAGCACCTACGAGCAGTACTTC; CDR3aa: CASSQPGQSTYEQYF
j_gene: TRBJ2-1; d_gene: TRBD2; abundance: once; v_gene: TRBV2; CDR3nt: TGTGCCAGCAGGGTTGGGACTAGCGCCTACAATGAGCAGTTCTTC; CDR3aa: CASRVGTSAYNEQFF
j_gene: TRBJ1-1; d_gene: TRBD1; abundance: .; v_gene: TRBV15; CDR3nt: TGTGCCACCAGCAGCTACGGGACAGACCAGAACACTGAAGCTTTCTTT; CDR3aa: CATSSYGTDQNTEAFF
j_gene: TRBJ1-6; d_gene: .; abundance: .; v_gene: TRBV19; CDR3nt: TGTGCCAGTAGCGACACCCCGAATTCACCCCTCCACTTT; CDR3aa: CASSDTPNSPLHF
j_gene: TRBJ1-1; d_gene: .; abundance: few; v_gene: TRBV5-8; CDR3nt: TGTGCCAGCAGCTTGTACGGGTTATTGGGGAACACTGAAGCTTTCTTT; CDR3aa: CASSLYGLLGNTEAFF
j_gene: TRBJ1-4; d_gene: TRBD1; abundance: .; v_gene: TRBV6-5; CDR3nt: TGTGCCAGCAGTTACGGGACAGGAAGGAATGAAAAACTGTTTTTT; CDR3aa: CASSYGTGRNEKLFF
j_gene: TRBJ1-1; d_gene: TRBD1; abundance: .; v_gene: TRBV30; CDR3nt: TGTGCCTGGAGTGAAGGGGACAGACTTAACACTGAAGCTTTCTTT; CDR3aa: CAWSEGDRLNTEAFF